Presented here are 19 T cell receptor beta chains from one specimen sequenced in a study of radiotherapy plus CTLA-4 blockade in lung cancer. Measured with immunoSEQ multiplex PCR; TCRdb has only the in-frame clones, and not every one. This sample has around 120,000 clones; about four fifths occur once, and the top ten carry about 5%. The specimen was peripheral blood, collected from a patient treated with radiotherapy plus ipilimumab. The source is a human donor with non-small cell lung cancer who had a partial response to radiotherapy plus ipilimumab.

This sequence joins TRBV7-2 and TRBJ2-3; 14 positions agree with TRBD2. With 6 bases clipped from V and 4 bases from J, the junction kept 3 bases outside the gene matches. CDR3 length: 15 residues. In germline, CDR1 is SGHTA, CDR2 FQGNSA. The CDR3 DNA reads TGTGCCAGCAGGCTGACTAGCGGGAGGGCAGATACGCAGTATTTT. Translation gives CASRLTSGRADTQYF.

V usage is TRBV5-1 and J usage is TRBJ2-6; 9 positions agree with TRBD1. Looked up from germline, CDR1 is SGHRS and CDR2 is YFSETQ. V lost 5 bases, J lost 6 bases, and 9 bases stayed unmatched. The length of the CDR3 is 16 residues. CDR3: CASSAGTGPAANVLTF. CDR3 nucleotide sequence: TGCGCCAGCAGTGCAGGGACAGGGCCAGCGGCCAACGTCCTGACTTTC.

In this sample, this clone turned up a few times. V gene TRBV19 combines with J gene TRBJ2-1, with 8 bases that match TRBD1. The CDR3 has 14 residues. J was trimmed by 4 bases and V by 7 bases; bases with no gene match: 6. CDR1 and CDR2 (germline): LNHDA, SQIVND (reference sequence). The CDR3: CASTGGRFYNEQFF. CDR3 DNA: TGTGCCAGTACAGGGGGCCGATTTTACAATGAGCAGTTCTTC.

V gene TRBV7-2 combines with J gene TRBJ1-4; TRBD1 matches at 7 bases. The CDR3 has 14 amino acids. Germline assignment: CDR1 SGHTA and CDR2 FQGNSA. V lost 4 bases, J lost 5 bases, and 4 bases stayed unmatched. CDR3 region: CASSWGQLNEKLFF. Written as DNA, the CDR3 is TGTGCCAGCAGCTGGGGACAGTTGAATGAAAAACTGTTTTTT.

The rearrangement joins TRBV6-1 to TRBJ2-1, with D tentatively TRBD1 (5 bases). Between the trimmed V and J ends, which lost 6 bases and 8 bases, there was a span of 14 bases. Germline CDR1 is MNHNS and CDR2 is SASEGT. The CDR3 is 13 amino acids. The CDR3 reads CASSWQGRHEQFF. The CDR3 coding sequence is TGTGCCAGCAGCTGGCAGGGAAGGCATGAGCAGTTCTTC.

This chain joins TRBV9 and TRBJ2-5, with 7 positions matching TRBD2. From germline, CDR1 is SGDLS and CDR2 YYNGEE. This CDR3 has 14 amino acids. J was trimmed by 3 bases and V by 1 base; bases with no gene match: 3. The CDR3 spells CASSVSGREETQYF. CDR3 nucleotides: TGTGCCAGCAGCGTAAGTGGGAGGGAAGAGACCCAGTACTTC.

The genes are TRBV27 and TRBJ2-2, with D maybe TRBD1 (6 bases). Trimming shortened V by 7 bases and J by 2 bases, and 17 bases separated the two germline ends. Germline V gene data show CDR1 as MNHEY and CDR2 as SMNVEV (reference sequence). The CDR3 loop spans 16 amino acids. DNA of the CDR3: TGTGCCAGCAAAAGAACCCCGGGACACAACACCGGGGAGCTGTTTTTT. This sequence encodes CASKRTPGHNTGELFF.

This clone has ten or more counts. The chain couples TRBV2 to TRBJ1-3; D is ambiguous. Per the germline V gene, CDR1 is SNHLY and CDR2 is FYNNEI. With 0 bases removed from V and 4 bases from J, the gap between germline ends came to 10 bases. This CDR3 region has 15 residues. CDR3 sequence (DNA): TGTGCCAGCAGTGAAGCGGGCAGCTTCGGAAACACCATATATTTT. As protein: CASSEAGSFGNTIYF.

This clone came up a few times. This chain joins TRBV29-1 and TRBJ2-2; 9 bases match TRBD1. With 4 bases clipped from V and 8 bases from J, the junction kept 11 bases outside the gene matches. CDR1 and CDR2 (germline): SQVTM, ANQGSEA. This CDR3 contains 15 residues. This chain's CDR3 is CSVVGPDRGVGELFF. Here the CDR3 DNA reads TGCAGCGTTGTGGGCCCCGACAGGGGGGTGGGGGAGCTGTTTTTT.

The chain recombines TRBV5-1 with TRBJ2-5; 12 bases are shared with TRBD2. CDR1 SGHRS and CDR2 YFSETQ come from the germline V gene. The CDR3 consists of 17 residues. After removal of 0 bases from V and 3 bases from J, the junction contained 6 bases not matched to a gene. The CDR3 loop is CASSLELAGGWKETQYF. The CDR3 nucleotides read TGCGCCAGCAGCTTGGAACTAGCGGGAGGCTGGAAAGAGACCCAGTACTTC.

The chain uses TRBV5-4 and TRBJ2-2, with D perhaps TRBD2 (6 bases). In germline, CDR1 is SGHNT, CDR2 YYREEE (reference sequence). This CDR3 is built from 13 residues. Between the trimmed V and J ends, which lost 8 bases and 1 base, there was a span of 9 bases. CDR3 protein: CASWDLNTGELFF. The CDR3 bases are TGTGCCAGTTGGGACTTGAACACCGGGGAGCTGTTTTTT.

This clone was counted only a few times. The V gene is TRBV5-4, the J gene TRBJ2-1, with 7 nucleotides matching TRBD1. V gave up 10 bases and J gave up 6 bases; unmatched junction bases: 7. The CDR3 contains 12 residues. Per the germline V gene, CDR1 is SGHNT and CDR2 is YYREEE (reference sequence). Written as DNA, the CDR3 is TGTGCCGGAGCGACAGGGATCAATGAGCAGTTCTTC. Translated, it gives CAGATGINEQFF. Full variable domain (remainder filled in from reference TRBV5-4 and TRBJ2-1): ETGVTQSPTHLIKTRGQQVTLRCSSQSGHNTVSWYQQALGQGPQFIFQYYREEENGRGNFPPRFSGLQFPNYSSELNVNALELDDSALYLCAGATGINEQFFGPGTRLTVL.

In this sample, this clone turned up a few times. Distinct nucleotide sequences in the sample also encode this CDR3. The chain employs TRBV5-1 and TRBJ1-5; a possible D gene is TRBD1 (5 bases). CDR1 is SGHRS and CDR2 is YFSETQ in the germline V gene. The V end lost 4 bases, the J end lost 4 bases, and 12 bases lay between the germline ends. The CDR3 runs 14 residues. The CDR3 bases are TGCGCCAGCAGCGTAACAGGTCCTAATCAGCCCCAGCATTTT. Its translation is CASSVTGPNQPQHF.

The chain joins TRBV4-2 to TRBJ2-1; 12 positions match TRBD2. The junction had 4 bases not matched to a gene; V was cut back by 2 bases and J by 5 bases. This CDR3 spans 16 amino acids. Germline V gene sequence: CDR1 LGHNA, CDR2 YNFKEQ. The CDR3 coding sequence is TGTGCCAGCAGCCAAAGTCTAGCGGGAGGGCACAATGAGCAGTTCTTC. Its protein is CASSQSLAGGHNEQFF.

This chain joins TRBV5-1 and TRBJ1-2; TRBD1 agrees at 7 bases. V dropped 4 bases and J dropped 6; count of bases not matched to a gene: 6. Germline V gene sequence: CDR1 SGHRS, CDR2 YFSETQ. CDR3 length: 13 residues. The CDR3 is CASSSGRGDGYTF. CDR3 DNA: TGCGCCAGCAGCAGCGGCAGGGGGGATGGCTACACCTTC.

This chain joins TRBV5-6 and TRBJ1-1; TRBD1 is a possible D gene (6 bases). Germline V CDR1 and CDR2: SGHDT, YYEEEE. The V end was cut by 2 bases, the J end by 7 bases, with 18 bases between. This CDR3 comprises 15 residues. The DNA for the CDR3 is TGTGCCAGCAGCTTAGGGGGAGCCCTGGCCGGTGAAGCTTTCTTT. It is translated as CASSLGGALAGEAFF.

The rearrangement joins TRBV28 to TRBJ2-2, with 7 bases that match TRBD1. Germline V gives CDR1 MDHEN, CDR2 SYDVKM. CDR3 length equals 16 residues. V was pared by 0 bases and J by 5 bases, with 6 bases of the junction left unmatched. For the CDR3, the DNA is TGTGCCAGCAGTTTATGGACAGGGTCCAGTACCGGGGAGCTGTTTTTT. Protein sequence: CASSLWTGSSTGELFF.

This clone is labeled as medium-sized. This same CDR3 is encoded by further DNA sequences in the sample. The chain couples TRBV5-4 to TRBJ1-2, with 8 nucleotides matching TRBD1. The CDR3 is made up of 12 amino acids. Unmatched junction bases numbered 6, after V lost 6 bases and J lost 8 bases. Germline V gene sequence: CDR1 SGHNT, CDR2 YYREEE (reference sequence). The CDR3 reads CASTPGGAGYTF. Here the CDR3 DNA reads TGTGCCAGCACCCCAGGGGGCGCGGGCTACACCTTC.

This chain joins TRBV28 and TRBJ1-2; tentative D call: TRBD1 (5 bases). This CDR3 region has 13 residues. Trimming left V 2 bases short and J 4 bases short, with 8 bases between. Looked up from germline, CDR1 is MDHEN and CDR2 is SYDVKM. The CDR3 here is CASSLPGIYGYTF. The CDR3 DNA sequence: TGTGCCAGCAGTTTACCAGGGATCTATGGCTACACCTTC.